These T cell receptor beta chains were read from a single sample in a study of memory CD4+ T cells and cytomegalovirus serostatus. The repertoire was sequenced with immunoSEQ multiplex PCR; TCRdb's copy has only in-frame clones and lacks some. The sample records some 50,000 clones, around 80% being singletons. Sequences were obtained from memory CD4+ T cells from blood. Receptors originate from an adult in good health and CMV-seronegative. Both conserved end residues are part of each CDR3. A D gene is named only where the DNA matches it firmly. Only some rows state a clone size, as once, few, many or a class for expanded clones.

J gene: TRBJ2-7
clone size: .
D gene: .
V gene: TRBV5-1
CDR3 protein: CASSLLGTAAYEQYF
CDR3 DNA: TGCGCCAGCAGCTTGTTGGGCACTGCGGCCTACGAGCAGTACTTC

J gene: TRBJ1-1
clone size: .
D gene: TRBD1
V gene: TRBV4-1
CDR3 protein: CASSPTGGAYTEAFF
CDR3 DNA: TGCGCCAGCAGCCCTACAGGGGGCGCCTACACTGAAGCTTTCTTT

J gene: TRBJ2-1
clone size: .
D gene: TRBD2
V gene: TRBV7-9
CDR3 protein: CASDREGRANEQFF
CDR3 DNA: TGTGCCAGCGATAGGGAGGGCCGCGCCAATGAGCAGTTCTTC

J gene: TRBJ1-1
clone size: .
D gene: .
V gene: TRBV6-5
CDR3 protein: CASSLRSTEAFF
CDR3 DNA: TGTGCCAGCAGCCTACGGAGCACTGAAGCTTTCTTT

J gene: TRBJ2-1
clone size: .
D gene: .
V gene: TRBV5-4
CDR3 protein: CASRSALGGPGGEQFF
CDR3 DNA: TGTGCCAGCAGGTCAGCCCTCGGGGGGCCGGGGGGTGAGCAGTTCTTC

J gene: TRBJ2-1
clone size: .
D gene: TRBD2
V gene: TRBV4-3
CDR3 protein: CASSGLAGASNEQFF
CDR3 DNA: TGCGCCAGCAGCGGTCTAGCGGGAGCCTCCAATGAGCAGTTCTTC

J gene: TRBJ2-7
clone size: .
D gene: TRBD2
V gene: TRBV11-2
CDR3 protein: CASSTTSGRTSEQYF
CDR3 DNA: TGTGCCAGCAGCACCACTAGCGGGAGAACCTCCGAGCAGTACTTC

J gene: TRBJ1-5
clone size: .
D gene: .
V gene: TRBV28
CDR3 protein: CASSSGAGRNSNQPQHF
CDR3 DNA: TGTGCCAGCAGCTCAGGGGCGGGGAGAAATAGCAATCAGCCCCAGCATTTT

J gene: TRBJ2-7
clone size: .
D gene: .
V gene: TRBV28
CDR3 protein: CAYRVEQYF
CDR3 DNA: TGTGCCTACAGGGTCGAGCAGTACTTC

J gene: TRBJ2-1
clone size: .
D gene: TRBD2
V gene: TRBV18
CDR3 protein: CASSPRGTSGNYNEQFF
CDR3 DNA: TGTGCCAGCTCACCTCGTGGGACTAGCGGAAACTACAATGAGCAGTTCTTC

J gene: TRBJ1-5
clone size: once
D gene: .
V gene: TRBV2
CDR3 protein: CASSEIGDRQPQHF
CDR3 DNA: TGTGCCAGCAGTGAGATAGGGGACCGACAGCCCCAGCATTTT

J gene: TRBJ1-1
clone size: .
D gene: TRBD1
V gene: TRBV19
CDR3 protein: CASSVRTGHLNTEAFF
CDR3 DNA: TGTGCCAGTAGTGTCCGGACAGGACATCTGAACACTGAAGCTTTCTTT

J gene: TRBJ1-1
clone size: .
D gene: .
V gene: TRBV7-2
CDR3 protein: CASSLHILNTEAFF
CDR3 DNA: TGTGCCAGCAGCCTACATATCTTGAACACTGAAGCTTTCTTT

J gene: TRBJ2-5
clone size: .
D gene: TRBD1
V gene: TRBV28
CDR3 protein: CASSFPGGRKTQYF
CDR3 DNA: TGTGCCAGCAGTTTCCCAGGGGGCAGGAAGACCCAGTACTTC

J gene: TRBJ2-7
clone size: .
D gene: TRBD1
V gene: TRBV7-2
CDR3 protein: CASSTGQVYEQYF
CDR3 DNA: TGTGCCAGCAGCACCGGACAGGTCTACGAGCAGTACTTC

J gene: TRBJ2-3
clone size: .
D gene: TRBD2
V gene: TRBV10-3
CDR3 protein: CAIAGGEDTQYF
CDR3 DNA: TGTGCCATCGCCGGGGGGGAAGATACGCAGTATTTT

J gene: TRBJ1-1
clone size: .
D gene: .
V gene: TRBV18
CDR3 protein: CASSPQGETEAFF
CDR3 DNA: TGTGCCAGCTCACCACAGGGAGAAACTGAAGCTTTCTTT

J gene: TRBJ2-5
clone size: once
D gene: .
V gene: TRBV4-3
CDR3 protein: CASSQALGETQYF
CDR3 DNA: TGCGCCAGCAGCCAAGCCCTAGGGGAGACCCAGTACTTC

J gene: TRBJ1-3
clone size: .
D gene: TRBD1
V gene: TRBV4-2
CDR3 protein: CASSQGLDRAGNTIYF
CDR3 DNA: TGTGCCAGCAGCCAAGGGCTCGACAGGGCTGGAAACACCATATATTTT

J gene: TRBJ1-2
clone size: .
D gene: TRBD1
V gene: TRBV10-3
CDR3 protein: CAISARQGASYGYTF
CDR3 DNA: TGTGCCATCAGTGCAAGACAGGGGGCGAGCTATGGCTACACCTTC

J gene: TRBJ2-2
clone size: .
D gene: .
V gene: TRBV30
CDR3 protein: CAWTFTGELFF
CDR3 DNA: TGTGCCTGGACCTTCACCGGGGAGCTGTTTTTT

J gene: TRBJ2-1
clone size: few
D gene: .
V gene: TRBV5-4
CDR3 protein: CASSQQFRRDEQFF
CDR3 DNA: TGTGCCAGCAGCCAACAGTTCAGGAGGGATGAGCAGTTCTTC

J gene: TRBJ1-2
clone size: .
D gene: TRBD1
V gene: TRBV6-1
CDR3 protein: CASSEVAGGFGYGYTF
CDR3 DNA: TGTGCCAGCAGTGAAGTCGCAGGGGGATTTGGCTATGGCTACACCTTC

J gene: TRBJ1-2
clone size: .
D gene: TRBD1
V gene: TRBV6-1
CDR3 protein: CASSEWAPGQVVVGYTF
CDR3 DNA: TGTGCCAGCAGTGAATGGGCCCCGGGACAGGTGGTTGTTGGCTACACCTTC

J gene: TRBJ2-1
clone size: .
D gene: .
V gene: TRBV19
CDR3 protein: CASKVVGYNEQFF
CDR3 DNA: TGTGCCAGTAAGGTGGTTGGCTACAATGAGCAGTTCTTC

J gene: TRBJ2-3
clone size: once
D gene: .
V gene: TRBV29-1
CDR3 protein: CSADITDTQYF
CDR3 DNA: TGCAGCGCCGACATCACAGATACGCAGTATTTT

J gene: TRBJ1-5
clone size: .
D gene: .
V gene: TRBV28
CDR3 protein: CASSPIARRGLAQHF
CDR3 DNA: TGTGCCAGCAGCCCCATAGCAAGGAGGGGTCTGGCCCAGCATTTT

J gene: TRBJ1-3
clone size: .
D gene: .
V gene: TRBV16
CDR3 protein: CASSQSLSPSGNTIYF
CDR3 DNA: TGTGCCAGCAGCCAGTCATTATCTCCCTCTGGAAACACCATATATTTT

J gene: TRBJ1-6
clone size: .
D gene: .
V gene: TRBV9
CDR3 protein: CASSPRRRGQDNSPLHF
CDR3 DNA: TGTGCCAGCAGCCCCCGCCGGAGGGGACAAGATAATTCACCCCTCCACTTT

J gene: TRBJ1-2
clone size: .
D gene: TRBD1
V gene: TRBV14
CDR3 protein: CASSQEGRGQGARYYGYTF
CDR3 DNA: TGTGCCAGCAGCCAAGAAGGCAGAGGACAGGGGGCGCGTTACTATGGCTACACCTTC

J gene: TRBJ2-2
clone size: .
D gene: TRBD2
V gene: TRBV11-2
CDR3 protein: CASSLRWGLAGNTGELFF
CDR3 DNA: TGTGCCAGCAGCCTAAGGTGGGGACTAGCCGGCAACACCGGGGAGCTGTTTTTT

J gene: TRBJ2-3
clone size: .
D gene: TRBD2
V gene: TRBV5-4
CDR3 protein: CASSPSTSGYTDTQYF
CDR3 DNA: TGTGCCAGCAGCCCATCGACTAGCGGTTACACAGATACGCAGTATTTT

J gene: TRBJ1-4
clone size: .
D gene: TRBD1
V gene: TRBV7-2
CDR3 protein: CASSPRAGGRTNEKLFF
CDR3 DNA: TGTGCCAGCAGCCCACGGGCAGGGGGGAGGACTAATGAAAAACTGTTTTTT

J gene: TRBJ1-2
clone size: once
D gene: TRBD1
V gene: TRBV6-5
CDR3 protein: CASGLTGAYGQGYTF
CDR3 DNA: TGTGCCAGCGGACTCACAGGGGCCTATGGTCAGGGCTACACCTTC

J gene: TRBJ2-7
clone size: few
D gene: TRBD2
V gene: TRBV10-1
CDR3 protein: CASSKGTSGSDEQYF
CDR3 DNA: TGCGCCAGCAGCAAAGGGACTAGCGGGAGCGACGAGCAGTACTTC

J gene: TRBJ2-7
clone size: .
D gene: TRBD1
V gene: TRBV10-3
CDR3 protein: CAIRGDSPYEQYF
CDR3 DNA: TGTGCCATCAGAGGGGACAGTCCCTACGAGCAGTACTTC

J gene: TRBJ1-2
clone size: .
D gene: .
V gene: TRBV27
CDR3 protein: CASSPLDSGNYGYTF
CDR3 DNA: TGTGCCAGCAGTCCCTTGGACAGCGGTAACTATGGCTACACCTTC

J gene: TRBJ1-4
clone size: few
D gene: TRBD1
V gene: TRBV7-2
CDR3 protein: CASSSQGGANEKLFF
CDR3 DNA: TGTGCCAGCAGCTCACAGGGGGGTGCTAATGAAAAACTGTTTTTT

J gene: TRBJ1-3
clone size: .
D gene: .
V gene: TRBV28
CDR3 protein: CASSLMQGIGGNTIYF
CDR3 DNA: TGTGCCAGCAGTTTAATGCAGGGAATAGGTGGAAACACCATATATTTT

J gene: TRBJ1-1
clone size: once
D gene: .
V gene: TRBV10-3
CDR3 protein: CAISPGFDTEAFF
CDR3 DNA: TGTGCCATCAGCCCCGGTTTCGACACTGAAGCTTTCTTT

J gene: TRBJ1-1
clone size: .
D gene: .
V gene: TRBV12-5
CDR3 protein: CASGLGQATEAFF
CDR3 DNA: TGTGCTAGTGGTTTGGGACAGGCCACTGAAGCTTTCTTT

J gene: TRBJ1-5
clone size: .
D gene: TRBD1
V gene: TRBV19
CDR3 protein: CASIQGPGQGYQPQHF
CDR3 DNA: TGTGCCAGTATCCAAGGACCGGGACAGGGATATCAGCCCCAGCATTTT

J gene: TRBJ2-2
clone size: .
D gene: .
V gene: TRBV5-1
CDR3 protein: CASSLDSQGTNTGELFF
CDR3 DNA: TGCGCCAGCAGCTTGGATTCCCAGGGGACGAACACCGGGGAGCTGTTTTTT

J gene: TRBJ1-2
clone size: .
D gene: TRBD1
V gene: TRBV5-1
CDR3 protein: CASSFMTGFYGYTF
CDR3 DNA: TGCGCCAGCAGCTTTATGACAGGGTTCTATGGCTACACCTTC

J gene: TRBJ2-5
clone size: .
D gene: TRBD2
V gene: TRBV11-2
CDR3 protein: CASSLAGGLQETQYF
CDR3 DNA: TGTGCCAGCAGCTTAGCGGGGGGGTTACAAGAGACCCAGTACTTC

J gene: TRBJ1-5
clone size: .
D gene: TRBD1
V gene: TRBV7-2
CDR3 protein: CASSRDRGLGQPQHF
CDR3 DNA: TGTGCCAGCAGCCGAGACAGGGGATTGGGTCAGCCCCAGCATTTT

J gene: TRBJ1-1
clone size: .
D gene: .
V gene: TRBV5-1
CDR3 protein: CASSRLQGRNTEAFF
CDR3 DNA: TGCGCCAGCAGTCGACTCCAGGGTCGTAACACTGAAGCTTTCTTT